These 25 T cell receptor beta chains came from one sample sequenced in a study of T cell repertoires in cytomegalovirus infection. TCRdb recomputed calls from the reads with MiXCR, one row per CDR3 protein. The top ten clones hold roughly 20% of a sample with hundreds of thousands of distinct CDR3 sequences, approximately 33% of them seen once. These TCRs are of unknown antigen specificity. Sequenced material: cultured PBMCs, taken from culture after CMV antigen stimulation. These receptors were obtained from a human donor in good health (CMV status not recorded). Some clones in this sample may be carry-over from other donors' samples.

This clonotype was seen just once. V and J are TRBV24-1 and TRBJ1-2; D is uncertain. This CDR3 spans 14 amino acids. CDR1 and CDR2 (germline): KGHDR, SFDVKD. Trimming took off 4 bases at V and 5 bases at J, with 13 bases between the two ends. The CDR3 loop is CATSEPGPTYGYTF. The DNA of the CDR3 is TGTGCCACCAGTGAACCCGGACCGACGTATGGCTACACCTTC.

The chain carries TRBV20-1 and TRBJ2-3; TRBD2 aligns across 8 bases. CDR3 length: 13 residues. The V gene end was trimmed by 5 bases and the J gene end by 4 bases; junction bases not matched to a gene: 5. Germline CDR1 reads DFQATT; CDR2 reads SNEGSKA (reference sequence). Written as DNA, the CDR3 is TGCAGTGCTGCTGCGGGGGGCTCAGATACGCAGTATTTT. This sequence encodes CSAAAGGSDTQYF.

The chain is built from TRBV11-2 and TRBJ2-3; D gene unclear. V was cut by 6 bases and J by 2 bases, with 9 bases left in between. This CDR3 is 13 amino acids long. Germline CDR1 reads SGHAT; CDR2 reads FQNNGV. The CDR3 nucleotides read TGTGCCAGCAGTCAGACCTACACAGATACGCAGTATTTT. Encoded protein: CASSQTYTDTQYF.

V is TRBV6-2 or TRBV6-3 and J is TRBJ2-7; TRBD2 might be the D (6 bases). The CDR3 length is 17 residues. Germline V gene sequence: CDR1 MNHEY, CDR2 SVGEGT. V gave up 2 bases and J gave up 2 bases, with 19 bases separating them. In nucleotides, the CDR3 is TGTGCCAGCAGTTACGCCATGCGTCACCGCGGGGCCTACGAGCAGTACTTC. Amino acid sequence: CASSYAMRHRGAYEQYF.

This clonotype has a handful of counts. The chain employs TRBV27 and TRBJ1-3; D gene uncertain. In germline, CDR1 is MNHEY, CDR2 SMNVEV (reference sequence). The V end was cut by 5 bases, the J end by 2 bases, with 10 bases between. This CDR3 has 14 amino acids. For the CDR3, the DNA is TGTGCCAGCAGTCCGGGTCTTGCTGGAAACACCATATATTTT. This translates into CASSPGLAGNTIYF.

The chain combines TRBV7-2 with TRBJ2-1; no reliable D call. V dropped 5 bases and J dropped 8 bases, with 7 bases sitting between them. Germline V CDR1 and CDR2: SGHTA, FQGNSA. CDR3 size: 11 residues. CDR3 bases: TGTGCCAGCAGCAAATATCATGAGCAGTTCTTC. Protein: CASSKYHEQFF.

The sample holds a few counts of this clonotype. J is TRBJ1-1 and V is TRBV6-5; weak D call: TRBD1 (6 bases). The CDR3 totals 14 residues. Trimming shortened V by 7 bases and J by 4 bases, and 16 bases separated the two germline ends. Germline lookup yields CDR1 MNHEY and CDR2 SVGAGI. The CDR3 sequence: CASTLDRGATEAFF. CDR3 coding DNA: TGTGCCAGCACCCTCGACCGGGGGGCCACTGAAGCTTTCTTT.

This clonotype was counted a few times. The chain carries TRBV5-4 and TRBJ1-3; tentative D call: TRBD1 (6 bases). Germline CDR1 SGHNT, CDR2 YYREEE (reference sequence). Trimming removed 0 bases from V and 2 bases from J, with 9 bases in between. The CDR3 totals 15 residues. CDR3 loop: CASSLDRAAGNTIYF. The CDR3 DNA is TGTGCCAGCAGCTTGGACAGGGCGGCTGGAAACACCATATATTTT.

This clonotype has only a few counts. Since a much larger clone is just one base distant, this may be a read error. The chain combines TRBV7-9 with TRBJ1-1, with D possibly being TRBD1 (5 bases). CDR1 SEHNR and CDR2 FQNEAQ come from the germline V gene (reference sequence). This CDR3 spans 14 amino acids. V was pared by 5 bases and J by 1 base, with 11 bases between. CDR3 sequence: CASSPGPTNTEAFF. The DNA for the CDR3 is TGTGCCAGCAGCCCGGGACCGACGAACACTGAAGCTTTCTTT.

This clonotype was observed a few times. V usage is TRBV27 and J usage is TRBJ1-2; D call uncertain. Germline V gives CDR1 MNHEY, CDR2 SMNVEV (reference sequence). Trimming took off 5 bases at V and 2 bases at J, with 9 bases between the two ends. The CDR3 totals 13 residues. The CDR3 DNA is TGTGCCAGCAGTCCTCGAAGAAACTATGGCTACACCTTC. It specifies CASSPRRNYGYTF.

This clonotype was seen only a few times. This sequence joins TRBV7-9 and TRBJ2-1; TRBD2 aligns across 7 bases. Germline loops: CDR1 SEHNR, CDR2 FQNEAQ (reference sequence). V was clipped by 1 base and J by 10 bases; unmatched bases: 4. The CDR3 loop spans 13 amino acids. This CDR3 reads CASSLEAGVEQFF. The CDR3 DNA reads TGTGCCAGCAGCTTAGAGGCGGGAGTGGAGCAGTTCTTC.

There are a few counts of this clonotype. The chain carries TRBV7-8 and TRBJ2-6, with D unresolved. Trimming removed 5 bases from V and 9 bases from J, with 14 bases in between. Germline loops: CDR1 SGHVS, CDR2 FQNEAQ. The CDR3 has 14 residues. CDR3 loop: CASSPYDALNVLTF. In nucleotides, the CDR3 is TGTGCCAGCAGCCCCTACGACGCTCTCAACGTCCTGACTTTC.

The chain links TRBV6-1 to TRBJ2-4; TRBD2 matches 7 bases. The CDR3 consists of 13 residues. In germline, CDR1 is MNHNS, CDR2 SASEGT. V shed 1 base and J 8 bases; nucleotides not matched to a gene: 2. Here the CDR3 DNA reads TGTGCCAGCAGTGAAGGTCGGGGGGACATTCAGTACTTC. Translating gives CASSEGRGDIQYF.

V and J are TRBV2 and TRBJ2-5; D is uncertain. The CDR3 runs to 13 residues. The germline V gene has CDR1 SNHLY and CDR2 FYNNEI. V gave up 4 bases and J gave up 4 bases, with 10 bases separating them. CDR3 loop: CASSAGYRETQYF. CDR3 bases: TGTGCCAGCAGTGCAGGCTATCGAGAGACCCAGTACTTC. The complete variable domain, with remaining parts taken from reference TRBV2 and TRBJ2-5, reads EPEVTQTPSHQVTQMGQEVILRCVPISNHLYFYWYRQILGQKVEFLVSFYNNEISEKSEIFDDQFSVERPDGSNFTLKIRSTKLEDSAMYFCASSAGYRETQYFGPGTRLLVL.

The V call is TRBV7-2, the J call TRBJ2-3; unclear D gene. Germline CDR1 and CDR2: SGHTA and FQGNSA. Trimming stripped 3 bases from V and 4 bases from J, with 23 bases between. This CDR3 region has 18 residues. The CDR3 protein is CASSLGRAYFRAADTQYF. CDR3 nucleotide sequence: TGTGCCAGCAGCTTGGGTAGGGCCTACTTCCGTGCAGCAGATACGCAGTATTTT.

This clonotype has a handful of counts. V gene TRBV6-1 combines with J gene TRBJ2-7; D call uncertain. The germline V gene has CDR1 MNHNS and CDR2 SASEGT. Trimming cost V 2 bases and J 0 bases, with 11 bases left between them. The CDR3 covers 15 residues. This CDR3 reads CASSERRWISYEQYF. CDR3 coding DNA: TGTGCCAGCAGTGAACGTAGGTGGATCTCCTACGAGCAGTACTTC.

The chain carries TRBV20-1 and TRBJ2-7, with TRBD1 matching 7 bases. V shed 5 bases, J shed 3 bases, and the junction held 7 bases outside the gene matches. The CDR3 is 13 residues long. CDR1 is DFQATT and CDR2 is SNEGSKA in the germline V gene (reference sequence). CDR3 nucleotide sequence: TGCAGTGCTCCGACCTCAGGGGGCTACGAGCAGTACTTC. Protein product: CSAPTSGGYEQYF.

The sample holds a few counts of this clonotype. The chain employs TRBV6-2 or TRBV6-3 and TRBJ2-2; the match to TRBD1 covers 10 bases. Trimming removed 6 bases from V and 2 bases from J; junction bases left unmatched: 9. CDR1 MNHEY and CDR2 SVGEGT come from the germline V gene. The CDR3 spans 17 residues. CDR3 nucleotides: TGTGCCAGCAGCAACGCTCGGGACAGGGGAAACACCGGGGAGCTGTTTTTT. It specifies CASSNARDRGNTGELFF.

This clonotype has only a few counts. The rearrangement links TRBV4-3 to TRBJ1-1, with D perhaps TRBD1 (6 bases). Germline-derived CDR1 and CDR2 are LGHNA and YSLEER. This CDR3 spans 18 amino acids. V dropped 0 bases and J dropped 3 bases, with 20 bases sitting between them. CDR3 loop: CASSQDGTPRGFHTEAFF. The DNA for the CDR3 is TGCGCCAGCAGCCAAGATGGGACACCTAGGGGGTTTCACACTGAAGCTTTCTTT.

This clonotype appeared a few times. The V and J genes are TRBV28 and TRBJ2-3, with D unclear. The CDR3 length is 13 residues. Trimming removed 7 bases from V and 1 base from J, with 9 bases in between. CDR1 MDHEN and CDR2 SYDVKM come from the germline V gene. Here the CDR3 DNA reads TGTGCCAGCACCTTCCGGGGCACAGATACGCAGTATTTT. Residues: CASTFRGTDTQYF.

The chain combines TRBV11-2 with TRBJ1-2; 7 positions agree with TRBD1. The CDR3 spans 15 residues. J was trimmed by 4 bases and V by 5 bases; bases with no gene match: 10. The germline V gene has CDR1 SGHAT and CDR2 FQNNGV. The CDR3 loop is CASSPLGGQRYGYTF. The CDR3 region has the DNA TGTGCCAGCAGCCCTTTGGGGGGACAGCGCTATGGCTACACCTTC.

This clonotype appeared many times. The chain uses TRBV11-2 and TRBJ2-2, with D possibly being TRBD1 (6 bases). The V end lost 5 bases, the J end lost 0 bases, and 13 bases lay between the germline ends. The length of the CDR3 is 16 residues. Germline V CDR1 and CDR2: SGHAT, FQNNGV. The CDR3, as DNA: TGTGCCAGCAGCCGCCAGACAGGCGCGAACACCGGGGAGCTGTTTTTT. Residues: CASSRQTGANTGELFF. Full variable domain (remainder filled in from reference TRBV11-2 and TRBJ2-2): EAGVAQSPRYKIIEKRQSVAFWCNPISGHATLYWYQQILGQGPKLLIQFQNNGVVDDSQLPKDRFSAERLKGVDSTLKIQPAKLEDSAVYLCASSRQTGANTGELFFGEGSRLTVL.

The chain joins TRBV6-2 or TRBV6-3 to TRBJ1-1; 8 bases are a match to TRBD1. Germline CDR1 and CDR2: MNHEY and SVGEGT. J lost 1 base, V lost 2 bases, and 9 bases had no gene match. CDR3 length: 17 residues. CDR3: CASSYPDRVLRNTEAFF. CDR3 sequence (DNA): TGTGCCAGCAGTTACCCGGACAGGGTGTTAAGGAACACTGAAGCTTTCTTT.

The chain combines TRBV7-9 with TRBJ1-1, with 9 bases that match TRBD1. After removal of 8 bases from V and 7 bases from J, the junction contained 11 bases not matched to a gene. Per the germline V gene, CDR1 is SEHNR and CDR2 is FQNEAQ (reference sequence). The CDR3 runs 14 residues. CDR3 sequence (DNA): TGTGCCAGCGTTTCGGACAGGGGATGGGGTGAAGCTTTCTTT. This encodes CASVSDRGWGEAFF.

This clonotype was detected many times. The chain couples TRBV7-2 to TRBJ2-2, with D unclear. Per the germline V gene, CDR1 is SGHTA and CDR2 is FQGNSA. This CDR3 contains 14 residues. Trimming stripped 1 base from V and 4 bases from J, with 7 bases between. This CDR3 is CASSLGQLTGELFF. CDR3 DNA: TGTGCCAGCAGCTTAGGGCAGCTCACCGGGGAGCTGTTTTTT.